This T cell receptor beta chain is from a study of blood T cell repertoires in COVID-19. Data came from immunoSEQ multiplex PCR; TCRdb stores just in-frame clones and leaves some out. The table has roughly 220,000 clones, around 86% seen once. The CDR3 is made up of 14 amino acids. Germline values: CDR1 LNHDA, CDR2 SQIVND (reference sequence). The V end was cut by 3 bases, the J end by 1 base, with 9 bases between. Sequenced: peripheral blood. The clonotype was recovered from an elderly man with acute or convalescent COVID-19. The chain carries TRBV19 and TRBJ1-2; possible D gene TRBD1, 6 bases. The CDR3 DNA reads as TGTGCCAGTAGTATGACAGGCCTTAACTATGGCTACACCTTC. It specifies CASSMTGLNYGYTF.